This T cell receptor (beta chain) was captured by sequencing in a study of cytomegalovirus exposure and HLA in healthy donors. Overall study context: A previous analysis identified approximately 110 million unique TCR beta sequences derived from 180 million or so T cells.

It was with 60 Vbeta and 13 Jbeta primers that the PCR ran. Assay used: immunoSEQ multiplex PCR; TCRdb lists only in-frame clones, some missing. The data contain fewer than 200,000 clones, around 64% of them seen just once; the ten biggest clones take up over 2.5%. After removal of 0 bases from V and 5 bases from J, the junction contained 5 bases not matched to a gene. The CDR3 consists of 16 residues. Germline loops: CDR1 SGHRS, CDR2 YFSETQ. A few counts support this clone. Its antigen is unidentified. The study, taken as a whole, reports: It was confirmed in vitro that three of the CMV-associated chains were specific for CMV antigens. In a later analysis, productive TCRs from donors in an Asian-associated ancestry cluster reportedly carried fewer N-insertions than the cohort mean. It was likely that a cluster of highly shared sequence variants was a sequencing artifact.

The rearrangement links TRBV5-1 to TRBJ2-1; 10 bases line up with TRBD2. Sequencing was performed on PBMCs. The sequence came from a woman aged 25 to 45 in good health and CMV-seronegative. This chain's CDR3 is CASSLDGLAAHNEQFF. CDR3 sequence (DNA): TGCGCCAGCAGCTTGGACGGACTAGCGGCCCACAATGAGCAGTTCTTC.